This T cell receptor (beta chain) appears in the sequencing data of a study of cytomegalovirus exposure and HLA in healthy donors. Researchers ran the PCR with 60 Vbeta and 13 Jbeta primers. The method was immunoSEQ multiplex PCR; TCRdb's version includes in-frame clones alone and lacks a portion of them. The sample lists about 160,000 clones, around 81% occurring once. Study observations and caveats: Per a prior analysis, the majority of TCR beta V segments were productive roughly 90% or roughly 30% of the time. An analysis that was carried out later associated 16,000 or so TCR beta sequences with HLA alleles at 0.05 false discovery rate. Researchers had no immune exposure information except CMV serostatus available.

A note on this clone: Its antigen is currently unknown.

Between the trimmed V and J ends, which lost 3 bases and 8 bases, there was a span of 16 bases. The germline CDR1 and CDR2 sequences are SGHVS and FQNEAQ. There are 14 residues in the CDR3. The source is a woman between 35 and 50 years old in good health and CMV-seronegative. Sequenced: PBMCs. The chain recombines TRBV7-8 with TRBJ1-2; D is possibly TRBD1 (5 bases). CDR3 nucleotide sequence: TGTGCCAGCAGCTTTAAGCGGGGCCTAAGAGGCTACACCTTC. It encodes CASSFKRGLRGYTF.